This T cell receptor beta chain was profiled in a study of breast tumors, draining lymph nodes, adjacent tissues. Study outcomes and limitations: Most tumor T cells seemingly derive from lymph node, then expand in tumor. The lymph node origin of tumor T cells was framed as consistent with a hypothesis, not demonstrated. Tumor and nontumor repertoires were significantly more similar in luminal-like than in basal-like breast cancer. Tumor repertoires ranked between lymph nodes and nontumor tissue in diversity, with V and J gene preferences.

The J segment lost 4 bases and the V segment lost 0 bases, leaving 8 bases of the junction unmatched. The CDR3 has 19 amino acids. Germline CDR1 is LGHDT and CDR2 is YNNKEL (reference sequence). In its sample, this clonotype was seen a few times. Its antigen is unknown. TCRdb ran MiXCR on the multiplex PCR reads and lists one entry per CDR3 protein. The sample has around 70,000 distinct CDR3 sequences; approximately 45% are singletons. The sequencing sample was made of breast tumor tissue. This receptor was identified in a female donor with breast cancer. Some clones in this sample may be carry-over from other donors' samples. V gene TRBV3-1 combines with J gene TRBJ2-6; 11 positions match TRBD1. CDR3 amino acids: CASSQDWGTGGSGANVLTF. The CDR3 nucleotides read TGTGCCAGCAGCCAAGATTGGGGGACAGGGGGTTCGGGGGCCAACGTCCTGACTTTC.